Included here is one TCR beta chain sequence, with context. The sample belongs to a study of blood T cell repertoires in COVID-19. On the study more broadly: PBMCs, B-cell-depleted T cells, or T cells were the source of the cDNA or gDNA that made up the material.

Trimming removed 8 bases from V and 5 bases from J; junction bases left unmatched: 9. Germline values: CDR1 ENHRY, CDR2 SYGVKD. The CDR3 is 15 residues long. Using immunoSEQ multiplex PCR, the repertoire was profiled, and TCRdb retains in-frame clones only, with some absent. The profile shows 250,000 to 350,000 clones, about 90% of them singletons. The TCR was taken from a woman between 25 and 40 years old with COVID-19, enrolled during active disease. The chain joins TRBV10-3 to TRBJ2-7; TRBD2 matches 13 bases. The sample comprised peripheral blood. The chain's CDR3 is CAIGLTSGRTDEQYF. CDR3 nucleotide sequence: TGTGCCATCGGGTTGACTAGCGGGAGGACCGACGAGCAGTACTTC.